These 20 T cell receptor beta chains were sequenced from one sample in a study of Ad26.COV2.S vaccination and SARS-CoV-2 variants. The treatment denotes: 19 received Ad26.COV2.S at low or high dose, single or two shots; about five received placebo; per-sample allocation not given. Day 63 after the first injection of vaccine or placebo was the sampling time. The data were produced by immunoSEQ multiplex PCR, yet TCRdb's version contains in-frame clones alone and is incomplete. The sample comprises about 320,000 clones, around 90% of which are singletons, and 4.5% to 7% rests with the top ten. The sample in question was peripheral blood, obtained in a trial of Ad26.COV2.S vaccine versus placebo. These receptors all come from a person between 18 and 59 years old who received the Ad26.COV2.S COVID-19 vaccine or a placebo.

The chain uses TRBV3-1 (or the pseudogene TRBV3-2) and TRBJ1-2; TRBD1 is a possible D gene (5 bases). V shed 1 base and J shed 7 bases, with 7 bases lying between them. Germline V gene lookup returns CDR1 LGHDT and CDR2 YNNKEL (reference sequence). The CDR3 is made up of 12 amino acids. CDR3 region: CASSQVDIGYTF. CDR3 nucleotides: TGTGCCAGCAGCCAAGTGGACATTGGCTACACCTTC.

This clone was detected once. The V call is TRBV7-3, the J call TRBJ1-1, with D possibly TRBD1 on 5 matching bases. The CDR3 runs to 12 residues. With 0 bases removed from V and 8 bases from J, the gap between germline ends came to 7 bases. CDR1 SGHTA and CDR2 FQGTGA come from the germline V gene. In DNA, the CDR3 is TGTGCCAGCAGCTTAACGGCAGGGGAAGCTTTCTTT. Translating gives CASSLTAGEAFF. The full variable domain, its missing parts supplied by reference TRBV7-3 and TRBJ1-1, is GAGVSQTPSNKVTEKGKYVELRCDPISGHTALYWYRQSLGQGPEFLIYFQGTGAADDSGLPNDRFFAVRPEGSVSTLKIQRTERGDSAVYLCASSLTAGEAFFGQGTRLTVV.

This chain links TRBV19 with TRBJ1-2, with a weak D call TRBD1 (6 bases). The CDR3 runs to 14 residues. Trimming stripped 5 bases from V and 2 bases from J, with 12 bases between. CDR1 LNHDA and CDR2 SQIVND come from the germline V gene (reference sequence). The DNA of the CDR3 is TGTGCCAGTAGTGCTCAAACAGGGAACTATGGCTACACCTTC. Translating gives CASSAQTGNYGYTF.

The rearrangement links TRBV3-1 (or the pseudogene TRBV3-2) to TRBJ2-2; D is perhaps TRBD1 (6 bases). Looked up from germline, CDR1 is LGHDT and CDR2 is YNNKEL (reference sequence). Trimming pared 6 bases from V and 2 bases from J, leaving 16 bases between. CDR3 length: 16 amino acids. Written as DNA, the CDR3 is TGTGCCAGCAGACCCCCCGTGGGACACAACACCGGGGAGCTGTTTTTT. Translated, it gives CASRPPVGHNTGELFF.

CDR3 coding DNA: TGTGCCAGCAGTTTAAGCGGCTACGAGCAGTACTTC. Protein sequence: CASSLSGYEQYF. The rearrangement links TRBV12-3 or TRBV12-4 to TRBJ2-7; possibly TRBD2 for D (5 bases). V was cut by 2 bases and J by 3 bases, with 5 bases left in between. The CDR3 is made up of 12 amino acids.

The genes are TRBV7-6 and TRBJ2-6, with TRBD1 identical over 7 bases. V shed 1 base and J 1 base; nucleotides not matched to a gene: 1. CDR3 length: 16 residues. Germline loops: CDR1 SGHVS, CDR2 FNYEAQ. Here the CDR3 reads CASSLDRGSGANVLTF. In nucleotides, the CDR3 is TGTGCCAGCAGCTTAGACAGGGGTTCTGGGGCCAACGTCCTGACTTTC.

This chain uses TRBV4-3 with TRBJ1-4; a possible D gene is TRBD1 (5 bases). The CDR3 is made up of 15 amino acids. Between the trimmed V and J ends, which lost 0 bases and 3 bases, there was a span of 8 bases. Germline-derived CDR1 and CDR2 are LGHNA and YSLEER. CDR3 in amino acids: CASSQDKGSNEKLFF. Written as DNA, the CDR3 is TGCGCCAGCAGCCAAGACAAGGGGTCTAATGAAAAACTGTTTTTT.

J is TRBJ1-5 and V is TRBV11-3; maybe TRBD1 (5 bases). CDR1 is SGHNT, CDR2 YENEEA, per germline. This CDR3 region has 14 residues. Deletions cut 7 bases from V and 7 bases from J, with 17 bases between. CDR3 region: CASNPGQGGQPQHF. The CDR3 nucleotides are TGTGCCAGCAACCCTGGTCAGGGCGGGCAGCCCCAGCATTTT.

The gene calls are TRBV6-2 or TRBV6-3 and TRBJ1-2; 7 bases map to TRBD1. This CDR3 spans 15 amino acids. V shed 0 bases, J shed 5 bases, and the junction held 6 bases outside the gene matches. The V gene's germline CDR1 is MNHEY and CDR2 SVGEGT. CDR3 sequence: CASSYSIGTAYGYTF. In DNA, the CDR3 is TGTGCCAGCAGTTACTCGATCGGGACAGCTTATGGCTACACCTTC.

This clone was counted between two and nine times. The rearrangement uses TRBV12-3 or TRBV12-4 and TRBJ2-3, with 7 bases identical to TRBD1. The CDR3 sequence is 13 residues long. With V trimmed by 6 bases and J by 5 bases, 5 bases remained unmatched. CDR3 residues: CASRGGWIDTQYF. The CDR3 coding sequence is TGTGCCAGCAGAGGGGGCTGGATAGATACGCAGTATTTT.

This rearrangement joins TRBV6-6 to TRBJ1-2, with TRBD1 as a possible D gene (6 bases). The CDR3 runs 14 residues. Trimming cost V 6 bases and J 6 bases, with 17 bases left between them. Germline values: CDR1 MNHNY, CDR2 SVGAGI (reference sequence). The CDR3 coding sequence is TGTGCCAGCAGGCAACCCCCAGGGGTGGATGGCTACACCTTC. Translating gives CASRQPPGVDGYTF.

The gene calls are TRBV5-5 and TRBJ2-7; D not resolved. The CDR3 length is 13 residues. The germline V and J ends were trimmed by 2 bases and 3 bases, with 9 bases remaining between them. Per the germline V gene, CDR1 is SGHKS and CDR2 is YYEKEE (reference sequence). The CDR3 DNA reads TGTGCCAGCAGCTTCGGGCTTAACTACGAGCAGTACGTC. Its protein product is CASSFGLNYEQYV.

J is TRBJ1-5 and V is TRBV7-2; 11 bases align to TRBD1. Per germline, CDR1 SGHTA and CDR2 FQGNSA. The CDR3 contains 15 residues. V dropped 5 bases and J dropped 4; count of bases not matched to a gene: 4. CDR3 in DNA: TGTGCCAGCAGCACCGGGACAGGGGGAAATCAGCCCCAGCATTTT. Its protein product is CASSTGTGGNQPQHF.

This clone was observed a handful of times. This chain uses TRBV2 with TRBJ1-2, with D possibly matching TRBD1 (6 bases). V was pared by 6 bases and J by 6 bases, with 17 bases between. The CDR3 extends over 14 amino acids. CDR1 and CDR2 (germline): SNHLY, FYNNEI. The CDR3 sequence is CASRKDRTADGYTF. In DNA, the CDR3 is TGTGCCAGCAGGAAAGACAGGACGGCTGATGGCTACACCTTC.

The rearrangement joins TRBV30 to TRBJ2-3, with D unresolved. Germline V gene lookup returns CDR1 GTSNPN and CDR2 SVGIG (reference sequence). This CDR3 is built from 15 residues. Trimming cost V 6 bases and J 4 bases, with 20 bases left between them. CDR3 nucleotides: TGTGCCTGTACCTTCCTACAGATATCCCCAGATACGCAGTATTTT. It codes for CACTFLQISPDTQYF.

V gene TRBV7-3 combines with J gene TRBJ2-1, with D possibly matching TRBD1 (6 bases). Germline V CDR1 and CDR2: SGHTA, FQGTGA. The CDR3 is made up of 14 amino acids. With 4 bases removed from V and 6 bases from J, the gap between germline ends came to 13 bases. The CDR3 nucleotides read TGTGCCAGCAGCTCCCAGGGGAATGCCAATGAGCAGTTCTTC. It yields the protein CASSSQGNANEQFF.

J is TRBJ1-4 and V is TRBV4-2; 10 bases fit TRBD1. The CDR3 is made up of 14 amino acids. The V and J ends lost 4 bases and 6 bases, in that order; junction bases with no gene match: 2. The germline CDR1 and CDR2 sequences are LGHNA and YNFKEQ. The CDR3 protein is CASSRGQGYEKLFF. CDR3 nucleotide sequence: TGTGCCAGCAGCCGGGGACAGGGGTATGAAAAACTGTTTTTT.

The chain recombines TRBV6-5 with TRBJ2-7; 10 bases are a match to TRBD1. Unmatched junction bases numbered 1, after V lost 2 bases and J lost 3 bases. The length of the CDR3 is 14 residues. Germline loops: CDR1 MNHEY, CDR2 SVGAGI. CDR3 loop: CASSYGDRGYEQYF. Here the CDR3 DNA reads TGTGCCAGCAGTTACGGGGACAGGGGCTACGAGCAGTACTTC.

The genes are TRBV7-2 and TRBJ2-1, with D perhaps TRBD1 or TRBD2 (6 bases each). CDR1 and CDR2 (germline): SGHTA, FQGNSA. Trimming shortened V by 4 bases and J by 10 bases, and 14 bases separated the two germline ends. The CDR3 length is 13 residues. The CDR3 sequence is CASSWGVTGEQFF. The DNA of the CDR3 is TGTGCCAGCAGCTGGGGGGTGACAGGCGAGCAGTTCTTC. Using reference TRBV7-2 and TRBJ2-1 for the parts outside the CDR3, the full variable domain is GAGVSQSPSNKVTEKGKDVELRCDPISGHTALYWYRQSLGQGLEFLIYFQGNSAPDKSGLPSDRFSAERTGGSVSTLTIQRTQQEDSAVYLCASSWGVTGEQFFGPGTRLTVL.

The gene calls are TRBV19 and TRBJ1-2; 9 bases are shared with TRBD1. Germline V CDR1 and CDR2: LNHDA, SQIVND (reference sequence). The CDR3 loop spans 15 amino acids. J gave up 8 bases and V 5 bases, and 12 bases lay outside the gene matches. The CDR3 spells CASSDRDRELWGYTF. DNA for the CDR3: TGTGCCAGTAGTGACCGGGACAGGGAACTATGGGGCTACACCTTC.